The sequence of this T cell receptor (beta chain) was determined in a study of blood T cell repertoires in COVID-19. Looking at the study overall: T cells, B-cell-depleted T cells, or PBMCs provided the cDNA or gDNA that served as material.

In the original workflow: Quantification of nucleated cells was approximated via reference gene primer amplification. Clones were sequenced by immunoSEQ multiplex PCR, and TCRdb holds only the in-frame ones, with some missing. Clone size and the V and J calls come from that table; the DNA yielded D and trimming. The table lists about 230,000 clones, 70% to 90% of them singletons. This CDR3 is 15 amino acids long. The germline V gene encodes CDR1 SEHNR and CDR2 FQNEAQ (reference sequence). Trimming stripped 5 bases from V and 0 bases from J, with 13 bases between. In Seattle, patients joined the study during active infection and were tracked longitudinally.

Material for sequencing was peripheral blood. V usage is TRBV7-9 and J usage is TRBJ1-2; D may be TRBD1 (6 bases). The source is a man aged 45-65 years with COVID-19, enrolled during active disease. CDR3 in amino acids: CASSNRDKPNYGYTF. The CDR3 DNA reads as TGTGCCAGCAGCAACCGGGACAAACCTAACTATGGCTACACCTTC.